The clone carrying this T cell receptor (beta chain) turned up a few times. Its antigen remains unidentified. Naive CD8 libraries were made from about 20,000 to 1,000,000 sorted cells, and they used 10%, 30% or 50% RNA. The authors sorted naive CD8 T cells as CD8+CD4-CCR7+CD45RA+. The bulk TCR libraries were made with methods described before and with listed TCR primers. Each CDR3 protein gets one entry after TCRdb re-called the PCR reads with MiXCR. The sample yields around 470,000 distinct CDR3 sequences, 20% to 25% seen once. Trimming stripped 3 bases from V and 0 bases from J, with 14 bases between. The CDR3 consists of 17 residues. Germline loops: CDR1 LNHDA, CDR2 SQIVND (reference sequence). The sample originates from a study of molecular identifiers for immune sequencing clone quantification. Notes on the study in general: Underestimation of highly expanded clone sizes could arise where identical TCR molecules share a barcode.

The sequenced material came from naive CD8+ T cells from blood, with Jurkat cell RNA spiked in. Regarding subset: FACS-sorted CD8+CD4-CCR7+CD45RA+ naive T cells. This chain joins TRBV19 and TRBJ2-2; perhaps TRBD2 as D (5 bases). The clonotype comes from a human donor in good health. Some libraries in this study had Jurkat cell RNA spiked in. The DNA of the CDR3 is TGTGCCAGTAGTATGGCGTCCGGGGTCGCGAACACCGGGGAGCTGTTTTTT. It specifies CASSMASGVANTGELFF. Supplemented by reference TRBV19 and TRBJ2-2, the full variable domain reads DGGITQSPKYLFRKEGQNVTLSCEQNLNHDAMYWYRQDPGQGLRLIYYSQIVNDFQKGDIAEGYSVSREKKESFPLTVTSAQKNPTAFYLCASSMASGVANTGELFFGEGSRLTVL.